This T cell receptor (beta chain) was captured in a study of T-cell memory formation after mild COVID-19. The CDR3 has 11 amino acids. V gave up 1 base and J gave up 10 bases, with 7 bases separating them. Germline V lookup: CDR1 SGHTA, CDR2 FQGNSA. Study-wide findings and caveats: Day 15 to 85 contractors were CD4/CD8 balanced; later expanders leaned CD4+.

This clonotype came up a few times. The antigen is not known. TCRdb reanalysed the 5' RACE reads using MiXCR and keeps one entry per CDR3 protein. The sample lists about 180,000 distinct CDR3 sequences; around a sixth were seen once. J is TRBJ1-1 and V is TRBV7-2; the D gene is possibly TRBD1 (6 bases). The receptor comes from a young man who had mild COVID-19 (a few samples of this study predate the infection). Cell type and time point are not known. Sequenced material: PBMCs or a T cell subset sorted from them (not recorded which). The CDR3 here is CASSLGGRAFF. Written as DNA, the CDR3 is TGTGCCAGCAGCTTAGGGGGGCGAGCTTTCTTT. Using reference TRBV7-2 and TRBJ1-1 for the parts outside the CDR3, the full variable domain is GAGVSQSPSNKVTEKGKDVELRCDPISGHTALYWYRQSLGQGLEFLIYFQGNSAPDKSGLPSDRFSAERTGGSVSTLTIQRTQQEDSAVYLCASSLGGRAFFGQGTRLTVV.